The rows below give T cell receptor beta chains drawn from one sample of a study of blood T cell repertoires in COVID-19. Using immunoSEQ multiplex PCR, the repertoire was profiled, and TCRdb retains in-frame clones only, with some absent. This sample has around 64,000 clones, with 85% to 90% found just once. The sample was peripheral blood. The source is a man in his fifties or sixties with active COVID-19. The CDR3 runs from the conserved cysteine through the conserved F or W. A D gene is named only where the DNA matches it firmly. Size values are once, few and many counts, or a class for expanded clones, and some rows have none.

j_call: TRBJ1-3; v_call: TRBV24-1; d_call: TRBD1; clone_size: .; cdr3_length: 12; cdr3_aa: CATSDFRGAIYF; cdr3_nt: TGTGCCACCAGTGATTTCAGGGGGGCCATATATTTT
j_call: TRBJ2-5; v_call: TRBV2; d_call: .; clone_size: .; cdr3_length: 15; cdr3_aa: CASSKEAARAETQYF; cdr3_nt: TGTGCCAGCAGCAAGGAGGCAGCGCGGGCGGAGACCCAGTACTTC
j_call: TRBJ1-2; v_call: TRBV18; d_call: .; clone_size: .; cdr3_length: 15; cdr3_aa: CASSRLRGSGYGYTF; cdr3_nt: TGTGCCAGCTCACGGCTCAGGGGTTCGGGCTATGGCTACACCTTC
j_call: TRBJ1-2; v_call: TRBV12-5; d_call: .; clone_size: .; cdr3_length: 13; cdr3_aa: CASAPHERYGYTF; cdr3_nt: TGTGCTAGTGCCCCACATGAACGATATGGCTACACCTTC
j_call: TRBJ2-1; v_call: TRBV5-8; d_call: TRBD2; clone_size: .; cdr3_length: 17; cdr3_aa: CASSLARTSGGYNEQFF; cdr3_nt: TGTGCCAGCAGCTTGGCCCGGACTAGCGGAGGGTACAATGAGCAGTTCTTC
j_call: TRBJ1-5; v_call: TRBV6-4; d_call: .; clone_size: .; cdr3_length: 13; cdr3_aa: CASSPSQGRPQHF; cdr3_nt: TGTGCCAGCAGTCCATCACAGGGCCGGCCCCAGCATTTT
j_call: TRBJ2-7; v_call: TRBV6-5; d_call: .; clone_size: .; cdr3_length: 12; cdr3_aa: CASSAGDDEQYF; cdr3_nt: TGTGCCAGCAGCGCCGGTGATGACGAGCAGTACTTC
j_call: TRBJ1-1; v_call: TRBV2; d_call: TRBD1; clone_size: .; cdr3_length: 14; cdr3_aa: CASRWTGEIGEAFF; cdr3_nt: TGTGCCAGCAGATGGACAGGGGAAATCGGTGAAGCTTTCTTT
j_call: TRBJ2-7; v_call: TRBV7-6; d_call: TRBD1; clone_size: medium-sized; cdr3_length: 15; cdr3_aa: CASSIRDRDSYEQYF; cdr3_nt: TGTGCCAGCAGCATCCGGGACAGGGACTCCTACGAGCAGTACTTC
j_call: TRBJ2-1; v_call: TRBV7-9; d_call: .; clone_size: .; cdr3_length: 15; cdr3_aa: CASSFGENPSESQFF; cdr3_nt: TGTGCCAGCAGCTTTGGAGAGAATCCGAGCGAGAGCCAGTTCTTC
j_call: TRBJ1-4; v_call: TRBV11-2; d_call: TRBD1; clone_size: .; cdr3_length: 14; cdr3_aa: CASSTRQGREKLFF; cdr3_nt: TGTGCCAGCAGCACCAGACAGGGGCGGGAAAAACTGTTTTTT
j_call: TRBJ2-3; v_call: TRBV5-1; d_call: .; clone_size: .; cdr3_length: 13; cdr3_aa: CASSLDRGDTQYF; cdr3_nt: TGCGCCAGCAGCTTGGACCGAGGCGATACGCAGTATTTT
j_call: TRBJ2-7; v_call: TRBV21-1; d_call: .; clone_size: .; cdr3_length: 15; cdr3_aa: CASSKDYRGLGEQYF; cdr3_nt: TGTGCCAGCAGCAAAGATTACAGGGGCCTGGGGGAGCAGTACTTC
j_call: TRBJ2-7; v_call: TRBV11-1; d_call: TRBD2; clone_size: .; cdr3_length: 14; cdr3_aa: CASSQSTSGVEQYF; cdr3_nt: TGTGCCAGCAGTCAATCGACTAGCGGGGTCGAGCAGTACTTC
j_call: TRBJ2-1; v_call: TRBV24-1; d_call: TRBD1; clone_size: .; cdr3_length: 15; cdr3_aa: CATSEPPGGRDEQFF; cdr3_nt: TGTGCCACCAGTGAGCCCCCAGGGGGTCGGGATGAGCAGTTCTTC
j_call: TRBJ1-1; v_call: TRBV6-5; d_call: TRBD1; clone_size: few; cdr3_length: 15; cdr3_aa: CASSTQGAVSTEAFF; cdr3_nt: TGTGCCAGCAGTACTCAGGGGGCCGTTAGCACTGAAGCTTTCTTT
j_call: TRBJ2-1; v_call: TRBV5-1; d_call: .; clone_size: .; cdr3_length: 14; cdr3_aa: CASSLDQAPSEQFF; cdr3_nt: TGCGCCAGCAGCTTGGATCAGGCCCCCAGCGAGCAGTTCTTC
j_call: TRBJ2-2; v_call: TRBV4-3; d_call: TRBD2; clone_size: once; cdr3_length: 16; cdr3_aa: CASSQESSGLAGELFF; cdr3_nt: TGCGCCAGCAGCCAAGAGAGTAGCGGGTTGGCCGGGGAGCTGTTTTTT
j_call: TRBJ1-5; v_call: TRBV2; d_call: .; clone_size: once; cdr3_length: 14; cdr3_aa: CASSGGLRNQPQHF; cdr3_nt: TGTGCCAGCAGCGGCGGACTGAGAAATCAGCCCCAGCATTTT
j_call: TRBJ1-1; v_call: TRBV6-2/TRBV6-3; d_call: TRBD1; clone_size: .; cdr3_length: 16; cdr3_aa: CASSYIIGGGSLEAFF; cdr3_nt: TGTGCCAGCAGTTATATCATTGGAGGGGGCTCACTTGAAGCTTTCTTT
j_call: TRBJ1-5; v_call: TRBV29-1; d_call: .; clone_size: .; cdr3_length: 14; cdr3_aa: CSVAQGTGNQPQHF; cdr3_nt: TGCAGCGTTGCACAGGGTACAGGTAATCAGCCCCAGCATTTT
j_call: TRBJ2-7; v_call: TRBV27; d_call: .; clone_size: .; cdr3_length: 14; cdr3_aa: CASSSQGWVYEQYF; cdr3_nt: TGTGCCAGCAGTTCGCAGGGGTGGGTCTACGAGCAGTACTTC
j_call: TRBJ2-6; v_call: TRBV4-3; d_call: .; clone_size: .; cdr3_length: 14; cdr3_aa: CASSHNSGANVLTF; cdr3_nt: TGCGCCAGCAGCCACAACTCTGGGGCCAACGTCCTGACTTTC
j_call: TRBJ1-1; v_call: TRBV27; d_call: .; clone_size: .; cdr3_length: 14; cdr3_aa: CASNREGGNTEAFF; cdr3_nt: TGTGCCAGCAACAGGGAAGGGGGGAACACTGAAGCTTTCTTT
j_call: TRBJ1-1; v_call: TRBV6-2/TRBV6-3; d_call: .; clone_size: .; cdr3_length: 19; cdr3_aa: CASSYSTDSWGARNTEAFF; cdr3_nt: TGTGCCAGCAGTTACTCGACGGACAGTTGGGGTGCCAGGAACACTGAAGCTTTCTTT
j_call: TRBJ1-2; v_call: TRBV29-1; d_call: .; clone_size: once; cdr3_length: 13; cdr3_aa: CSTRGGEAYGYTF; cdr3_nt: TGCAGCACCCGAGGGGGGGAGGCCTATGGCTACACCTTC
j_call: TRBJ1-2; v_call: TRBV19; d_call: .; clone_size: .; cdr3_length: 12; cdr3_aa: CASRIGGGGYTF; cdr3_nt: TGTGCCAGCCGAATTGGCGGGGGTGGCTACACCTTC
j_call: TRBJ2-5; v_call: TRBV2; d_call: TRBD2; clone_size: .; cdr3_length: 15; cdr3_aa: CASSSGGAAQETQYF; cdr3_nt: TGTGCCAGCAGTAGCGGGGGGGCCGCCCAAGAGACCCAGTACTTC
j_call: TRBJ2-1; v_call: TRBV10-3; d_call: TRBD2; clone_size: .; cdr3_length: 14; cdr3_aa: CAIMPAGLYNEQFF; cdr3_nt: TGTGCCATCATGCCAGCGGGACTCTACAATGAGCAGTTCTTC
j_call: TRBJ1-4; v_call: TRBV27; d_call: TRBD1; clone_size: .; cdr3_length: 15; cdr3_aa: CASSFYRGPNEKLFF; cdr3_nt: TGTGCCAGCAGTTTCTACAGGGGCCCGAATGAAAAACTGTTTTTT
j_call: TRBJ2-5; v_call: TRBV3-1/TRBV3-2; d_call: .; clone_size: .; cdr3_length: 13; cdr3_aa: CASSQDRTDDQYF; cdr3_nt: TGTGCCAGCAGCCAAGACAGGACTGACGACCAGTACTTC
j_call: TRBJ1-4; v_call: TRBV5-1; d_call: .; clone_size: .; cdr3_length: 13; cdr3_aa: CASSPTRREKLFF; cdr3_nt: TGCGCCAGCAGCCCAACTCGCCGTGAAAAACTGTTTTTT
j_call: TRBJ2-4; v_call: TRBV3-1/TRBV3-2; d_call: .; clone_size: .; cdr3_length: 14; cdr3_aa: CASSQAGVKNIQYF; cdr3_nt: TGTGCCAGCAGCCAAGCAGGTGTCAAAAACATTCAGTACTTC